This is a list of T cell receptor beta chains from one sample in a study of a mutant IDH1 vaccine in newly diagnosed glioma. Repertoires were generated with immunoSEQ multiplex PCR, while TCRdb's copy carries only in-frame clones and drops some. The sample holds around 50,000 clones; approximately 84% are singletons and the top ten take roughly 4.3%. No antigen has been assigned to these receptors. The specimen comprised PBMCs, sampled from a glioma patient whose treatment included an IDH1 peptide vaccine. Source of these receptors: a woman under 40 with glioma. Some clones in this sample may be carry-over from other donors' samples. Both conserved end residues are part of each CDR3. The order of the fields is J gene, CDR3 length, D gene, clone size, V gene, CDR3 protein, CDR3 DNA. The D gene is left open where the match is weak. A clone size is listed for some rows: how often the clone was seen (once, few, many), or a class if it is expanded.

TRBJ2-5,14,NA,NA,TRBV7-2,CASSVQGFQETQYF,TGTGCCAGCAGCGTACAGGGCTTCCAAGAGACCCAGTACTTC
TRBJ2-1,15,NA,NA,TRBV4-1,CASSQDRAGGNEQFF,TGCGCCAGCAGCCAAGATCGGGCAGGGGGGAATGAGCAGTTCTTC
TRBJ1-2,17,NA,NA,TRBV4-1,CASSQADPGIGLEGYTF,TGCGCCAGCAGCCAGGCCGACCCGGGGATAGGGCTGGAAGGCTACACCTTC
TRBJ1-4,13,NA,NA,TRBV25-1,CASSEETNEKLFF,TGTGCCAGCAGTGAGGAAACTAATGAAAAACTGTTTTTT
TRBJ1-2,14,TRBD1,once,TRBV6-6,CASNEPGTGYGYTF,TGTGCCAGCAATGAACCCGGGACAGGGTATGGCTACACCTTC
TRBJ2-2,15,TRBD2,NA,TRBV2,CASSGSGSGAGELFF,TGTGCCAGCAGTGGTAGCGGGAGCGGGGCCGGGGAGCTGTTTTTT
TRBJ1-4,14,TRBD1,NA,TRBV7-9,CASSFRQGAEKLFF,TGTGCCAGCAGCTTCAGACAGGGGGCAGAAAAACTGTTTTTT
TRBJ1-5,16,NA,NA,TRBV19,CASSQSRGSVNQPQHF,TGTGCCAGTAGCCAAAGTCGGGGCAGCGTAAATCAGCCCCAGCATTTT
TRBJ1-4,14,TRBD1,few,TRBV4-1,CASSVRDRDEKLFF,TGCGCCAGCAGCGTCCGGGACAGGGATGAAAAACTGTTTTTT
TRBJ2-5,15,TRBD1,NA,TRBV10-1,CASSERNRGKETQYF,TGCGCCAGCAGTGAGAGAAACAGGGGAAAAGAGACCCAGTACTTC
TRBJ1-1,13,NA,NA,TRBV9,CASGVKGGTEAFF,TGTGCCAGCGGCGTGAAAGGGGGCACTGAAGCTTTCTTT
TRBJ2-7,16,NA,NA,TRBV27,CASSLMGSTSSYEQYF,TGTGCCAGCAGTTTAATGGGCTCGACCTCCTCCTACGAGCAGTACTTC
TRBJ1-4,16,NA,NA,TRBV5-1,CASSLAWQGNNEKLFF,TGCGCCAGCAGCTTGGCCTGGCAGGGCAATAATGAAAAACTGTTTTTT
TRBJ1-5,15,NA,NA,TRBV6-6,CASSYSSRGDQPQHF,TGTGCCAGCAGTTACTCGTCCAGGGGCGATCAGCCCCAGCATTTT
TRBJ2-7,14,NA,NA,TRBV11-2,CASSLIRGRGEQYF,TGTGCCAGCAGCTTAATCCGGGGCCGGGGCGAGCAGTACTTC
TRBJ2-5,13,TRBD1,NA,TRBV2,CASSVDRDETQYF,TGTGCCAGCAGTGTCGACAGGGACGAGACCCAGTACTTC
TRBJ1-1,15,NA,NA,TRBV11-2,CASSLVPRGNTEAFF,TGTGCCAGCAGCTTAGTACCCAGGGGCAACACTGAAGCTTTCTTT
TRBJ2-4,16,NA,NA,TRBV4-2,CASSQKTEGAKNIQYF,TGTGCCAGCAGCCAAAAGACAGAAGGGGCCAAAAACATTCAGTACTTC
TRBJ2-7,14,NA,NA,TRBV5-6,CASSLADYSYEQYF,TGTGCCAGCAGCTTAGCGGATTACTCCTACGAGCAGTACTTC
TRBJ2-1,12,NA,NA,TRBV10-2,CASSEWNNEQFF,TGCGCCAGCAGTGAGTGGAACAATGAGCAGTTCTTC
TRBJ2-7,12,TRBD2,once,TRBV10-2,CATREESYEQYF,TGCGCCACACGGGAGGAATCATACGAGCAGTACTTC
TRBJ1-1,15,NA,NA,TRBV14,CASSRGFERDTEAFF,TGTGCCAGCAGCCGCGGTTTTGAGAGGGACACTGAAGCTTTCTTT
TRBJ2-6,18,TRBD1,once,TRBV19,CASTPSVTGFSGANVLTF,TGTGCCAGTACCCCCTCCGTGACAGGGTTCTCTGGGGCCAACGTCCTGACTTTC
TRBJ1-4,16,NA,NA,TRBV7-9,CASSPRPGHRNEKLFF,TGTGCCAGCAGCCCACGCCCCGGTCACCGGAATGAAAAACTGTTTTTT
TRBJ2-2,15,NA,NA,TRBV19,CASSRERDGTGELFF,TGTGCCAGTAGTAGGGAAAGGGACGGCACCGGGGAGCTGTTTTTT
TRBJ1-2,16,NA,NA,TRBV18,CASSSSTAGGDYGYTF,TGTGCCAGCTCATCCTCAACTGCGGGGGGGGACTATGGCTACACCTTC
TRBJ2-7,14,TRBD2,NA,TRBV19,CASSIGLASYEQYF,TGTGCCAGTAGTATTGGACTAGCATCCTACGAGCAGTACTTC
TRBJ2-7,13,TRBD2,NA,TRBV6-5,CASGRGALYEQYF,TGTGCCAGCGGGCGGGGGGCCCTCTACGAGCAGTACTTC
TRBJ2-1,14,TRBD2,NA,TRBV29-1,CSSPRGLGLNEQFF,TGCAGCTCACCCCGGGGACTAGGGCTCAATGAGCAGTTCTTC
TRBJ1-2,17,NA,NA,TRBV30,CAWSAGYPGRANYGYTF,TGTGCCTGGAGTGCCGGATACCCAGGGAGGGCCAACTATGGCTACACCTTC
TRBJ1-1,13,TRBD1,NA,TRBV2,CASSVTGDSEAFF,TGTGCCAGCAGTGTGACGGGGGACAGTGAAGCTTTCTTT
TRBJ2-3,14,TRBD2,once,TRBV19,CASSTPGRADTQYF,TGTGCCAGTAGTACCCCCGGGAGGGCGGATACGCAGTATTTT
TRBJ1-5,15,TRBD1,NA,TRBV7-9,CASSQDRASGQPQHF,TGTGCCAGCAGTCAGGACAGGGCTTCGGGACAGCCCCAGCATTTT
TRBJ1-1,13,NA,few,TRBV5-1,CASSWDGGTEAFF,TGCGCCAGCAGCTGGGACGGTGGGACTGAAGCTTTCTTT
TRBJ2-1,16,NA,NA,TRBV5-1,CASSFWAAAVGDEQFF,TGCGCCAGCAGCTTCTGGGCCGCAGCGGTGGGGGATGAGCAGTTCTTC
TRBJ2-1,16,TRBD2,NA,TRBV7-9,CASSALASSSYNEQFF,TGTGCCAGCAGCGCACTAGCGTCGAGCTCCTACAATGAGCAGTTCTTC
TRBJ1-1,13,NA,NA,TRBV7-8,CASSLRSGTEAFF,TGTGCCAGCAGCTTGAGGTCCGGGACTGAAGCTTTCTTT
TRBJ1-2,13,TRBD1,few,TRBV29-1,CSVVGGQNYGYTF,TGCAGCGTTGTGGGGGGACAGAACTATGGCTACACCTTC
TRBJ1-1,16,TRBD1,NA,TRBV2,CASTMEGGQGVTEAFF,TGTGCCAGCACCATGGAAGGGGGACAGGGGGTCACTGAAGCTTTCTTT
TRBJ2-7,12,NA,NA,TRBV7-9,CASSPTGYEQYF,TGTGCCAGCAGCCCCACAGGGTACGAGCAGTACTTC
TRBJ2-1,12,NA,NA,TRBV5-8,CASSPDHNEQFF,TGTGCCAGCAGCCCCGACCACAATGAGCAGTTCTTC
TRBJ1-3,15,TRBD1,NA,TRBV9,CASSKRGLWGNTIYF,TGTGCCAGCAGCAAGAGGGGGCTTTGGGGAAACACCATATATTTT
TRBJ2-3,15,TRBD2,NA,TRBV6-1,CASTKTSGNTDTQYF,TGTGCCAGCACTAAGACTAGCGGGAACACAGATACGCAGTATTTT
TRBJ2-1,12,NA,NA,TRBV11-2,CASSLTSNEQFF,TGTGCCAGCAGCCTAACTAGCAATGAGCAGTTCTTC
TRBJ1-3,16,NA,once,TRBV5-5,CASSPSDRSSGNTIYF,TGTGCCAGCAGCCCTTCAGACCGGAGCTCTGGAAACACCATATATTTT
TRBJ2-2,13,NA,once,TRBV5-4,CASSLVAGEELFF,TGTGCCAGCAGCTTGGTGGCTGGGGAGGAGCTGTTTTTT
TRBJ2-2,14,NA,NA,TRBV10-1,CASSELGAGGELFF,TGCGCCAGCAGTGAATTGGGGGCCGGCGGGGAGCTGTTTTTT
TRBJ2-2,19,TRBD2,few,TRBV5-6,CASSSRPYTSGRGTGELFF,TGTGCCAGCAGCTCGAGGCCCTACACTAGCGGGAGGGGAACCGGGGAGCTGTTTTTT
TRBJ2-7,16,TRBD2,NA,TRBV7-9,CASSPLTGTSLDEQYF,TGTGCCAGCAGCCCCCTAACCGGGACTAGCCTCGATGAGCAGTACTTC
TRBJ2-7,13,NA,NA,TRBV5-8,CASSHRDGYEQYF,TGTGCCAGCAGCCACCGGGACGGCTACGAGCAGTACTTC
TRBJ2-7,14,NA,NA,TRBV5-6,CASSDLVTGYEQYF,TGTGCCAGCAGCGACCTCGTAACCGGCTACGAGCAGTACTTC